Listed below are T cell receptor beta chains from one sample, sequenced in a study of fetal regulatory T cell absence and autoimmunity. Produced via immunoSEQ multiplex PCR; TCRdb's table is partial and in-frame only. The sample lists about 46,000 clones, about 80% occurring once. The sample taken for sequencing was cord blood. The source of these receptors is a newborn boy with IPEX syndrome. Each CDR3 is given with its conserved first and last residue. Each record gives: clone size, V gene, D gene, J gene, CDR3 protein, CDR3 DNA. The D gene is left open where the match is weak. Size is stated for part of the rows, as once, few or many counts, or as a class when the clone is expanded.

>few|TRBV2|TRBD2|TRBJ2-7
CASQSGGTSYEQYF
TGTGCCAGCCAGAGCGGGGGGACCTCCTACGAGCAGTACTTC
>.|TRBV4-3|.|TRBJ2-7
CASSQGAAGPYEQYF
TGCGCCAGCAGCCAAGGAGCGGCGGGGCCCTACGAGCAGTACTTC
>.|TRBV13|TRBD1|TRBJ2-7
CASSSGGGYEQYF
TGTGCCAGCAGCTCAGGGGGCGGGTACGAGCAGTACTTC
>.|TRBV12-5|.|TRBJ2-1
CASASYNEQFF
TGTGCTAGTGCCTCCTACAATGAGCAGTTCTTC
>.|TRBV19|.|TRBJ2-5
CASTLERGGETQYF
TGTGCCAGTACCTTAGAAAGGGGTGGAGAGACCCAGTACTTC
>.|TRBV30|TRBD2|TRBJ2-3
CAWSFLAGGQTQYF
TGTGCCTGGAGTTTTCTAGCGGGAGGGCAGACGCAGTATTTT
>.|TRBV5-4|.|TRBJ2-2
CASSPGTGELFF
TGTGCCAGCAGCCCGGGCACCGGGGAGCTGTTTTTT
>.|TRBV7-9|.|TRBJ2-3
CASSPPLTQPGVTDTQYF
TGTGCCAGCAGCCCCCCTTTGACCCAGCCAGGAGTCACAGATACGCAGTATTTT
>.|TRBV19|.|TRBJ2-1
CASSDLQGGSFF
TGTGCCAGTAGTGACCTACAAGGGGGGTCGTTCTTC
>.|TRBV7-8|TRBD1|TRBJ2-3
CASSIQNRGRADTQYF
TGTGCCAGCAGCATACAAAACAGGGGGCGAGCAGATACGCAGTATTTT
>few|TRBV9|.|TRBJ1-6
CASSVEAHNSPLHF
TGTGCCAGCAGCGTAGAGGCTCATAATTCACCCCTCCACTTT
>few|TRBV15|TRBD2|TRBJ2-7
CATSLAGGSYEQYF
TGTGCCACCAGCCTAGCGGGAGGAAGCTACGAGCAGTACTTC
>.|TRBV7-2|TRBD2|TRBJ2-3
CASSSRAGGPDTQYF
TGTGCCAGCAGCTCTAGAGCGGGGGGGCCGGATACGCAGTATTTT
>few|TRBV11-3|.|TRBJ2-1
CASTGRGGNEQFF
TGTGCCAGCACGGGTAGAGGGGGCAATGAGCAGTTCTTC
>.|TRBV7-2|TRBD1|TRBJ1-3
CASSSRTGSGNTIYF
TGTGCCAGCAGCTCCCGGACAGGCTCTGGAAACACCATATATTTT
>.|TRBV27|TRBD1|TRBJ1-2
CASSSGQLNYGYTF
TGTGCCAGCAGTTCGGGACAGCTCAACTATGGCTACACCTTC
>.|TRBV14|.|TRBJ2-5
CASSQVKFTWSVGGGETQYF
TGTGCCAGCAGCCAAGTAAAGTTCACTTGGTCAGTCGGAGGCGGAGAGACCCAGTACTTC
>.|TRBV7-2|TRBD1|TRBJ2-2
CASSLFSGGTGELFF
TGTGCCAGCAGCTTATTTTCAGGGGGCACCGGGGAGCTGTTTTTT
>.|TRBV19|TRBD1|TRBJ1-5
CASTPDRDSNQPQHF
TGTGCCAGTACCCCCGACAGGGATAGCAATCAGCCCCAGCATTTT
>.|TRBV30|.|TRBJ2-7
CAWSGGYEQYF
TGTGCCTGGAGTGGGGGCTACGAGCAGTACTTC
>.|TRBV4-1|.|TRBJ1-5
CASSQDLGFPTPLLYSNQPQHF
TGCGCCAGCAGCCAAGATCTCGGATTCCCAACCCCCCTCCTTTATAGCAATCAGCCCCAGCATTTT
>.|TRBV27|.|TRBJ2-5
CASSLTGFGVQETQYF
TGTGCCAGCAGTCTAACAGGGTTTGGGGTACAAGAGACCCAGTACTTC
>.|TRBV4-1|.|TRBJ1-6
CASSQDRQPNSPLHF
TGCGCCAGCAGCCAAGACCGACAGCCTAATTCACCCCTCCACTTT
>.|TRBV5-4|.|TRBJ2-1
CASTSLRSGLYNEQFF
TGTGCCAGCACCTCCTTGAGAAGCGGTTTATACAATGAGCAGTTCTTC
>.|TRBV7-2|TRBD2|TRBJ2-1
CASSLERGVGYNEQFF
TGTGCCAGCAGCTTAGAGCGGGGGGTGGGTTACAATGAGCAGTTCTTC
>once|TRBV15|TRBD2|TRBJ2-1
CATSIRELAGGRNEQFF
TGTGCCACCAGCATCCGGGAACTAGCGGGGGGGCGGAATGAGCAGTTCTTC
>.|TRBV12-5|TRBD2|TRBJ2-3
CASGLNLAGGTDTQYF
TGTGCTAGTGGTTTGAATCTAGCGGGAGGGACAGATACGCAGTATTTT
>.|TRBV2|.|TRBJ1-5
CASSAYSNQPQHF
TGTGCCAGCAGTGCCTATAGCAATCAGCCCCAGCATTTT
>.|TRBV7-7|TRBD2|TRBJ2-3
CASSLGSPGTSGKDTQYF
TGTGCTAGCAGCTTAGGATCCCCCGGGACTAGCGGGAAAGATACGCAGTATTTT
>.|TRBV4-1|.|TRBJ2-5
CASRREETQYF
TGCGCCAGCAGAAGGGAAGAGACCCAGTACTTC
>once|TRBV7-6|.|TRBJ1-2
CASSLSRGHYGYTF
TGTGCCAGCAGCTTATCTCGGGGGCACTATGGCTACACCTTC
>.|TRBV23-1|.|TRBJ2-5
CASSQSPRKATQYF
TGCGCCAGCAGTCAATCCCCCAGGAAGGCGACCCAGTACTTC
>.|TRBV7-8|.|TRBJ1-1
CASSPGTGMMNTEAFF
TGTGCCAGCAGCCCGGGGACCGGGATGATGAACACTGAAGCTTTCTTT
>.|TRBV13|.|TRBJ2-7
CASSLGLGNEAYEQYF
TGTGCCAGCAGCTTAGGGCTAGGGAACGAAGCCTACGAGCAGTACTTC
>.|TRBV12-5|.|TRBJ1-2
CASGLVMGKFIGDHNYGYTF
TGTGCTAGTGGTTTGGTAATGGGGAAGTTTATCGGGGACCATAACTATGGCTACACCTTC
>.|TRBV9|.|TRBJ2-1
CASSPSSGYSPSSYNEQFF
TGTGCCAGCAGCCCTAGTTCGGGATATAGCCCGAGCTCCTACAATGAGCAGTTCTTC